The 27 T cell receptor beta chains below come from one sample, sequenced in a study of T cells in Graves' hyperthyroidism and ophthalmopathy. Amplified TCR beta CDR3 regions derived from RNA transcripts. HTBI primers were used for first-round RT-PCR of the TCR CDR3. Using its own MiXCR run on the multiplex PCR reads, TCRdb lists one record per CDR3 protein. The sample has 700,000 to 950,000 distinct CDR3 sequences, 30% to 40% seen once. The specimen was blood. These receptors were obtained from a woman aged 40 to 50 with Graves' hyperthyroidism.

This clonotype was counted only a few times. V gene TRBV4-1 combines with J gene TRBJ2-7, with TRBD1 identical over 9 bases. CDR1 is MGHRA, CDR2 YSYEKL, per germline. The CDR3 is made up of 14 amino acids. Trimming cost V 3 bases and J 7 bases; bases outside gene matches: 7. In DNA form, the CDR3 reads TGCGCCAGCAGCCATAGGACAGGGGCGGGAGAGCAGTACTTC. It translates to CASSHRTGAGEQYF.

The chain combines TRBV20-1 with TRBJ1-2; D is perhaps TRBD1 (6 bases). The CDR3 has 12 residues. V lost 8 bases to trimming and J lost 0 bases, with 10 bases between them. Per germline, CDR1 DFQATT and CDR2 SNEGSKA (reference sequence). The CDR3 nucleotides read TGCAGTTGGGGGCTCTCTAACTATGGCTACACCTTC. It yields the protein CSWGLSNYGYTF.

The CDR3 protein is CSARGTSGGYEQYF. CDR3 nucleotide sequence: TGCAGTGCTAGAGGGACTAGCGGGGGCTACGAGCAGTACTTC. V usage is TRBV20-1 and J usage is TRBJ2-7; the match to TRBD2 covers 13 bases. With 1 base clipped from V and 3 bases from J, the junction kept 0 bases outside the gene matches. The CDR3 loop spans 14 amino acids. Germline V gene data show CDR1 as DFQATT and CDR2 as SNEGSKA (reference sequence).

This clonotype appeared a few times. Here the CDR3 reads CASRPLSQETQYF. Written as DNA, the CDR3 is TGTGCCAGCAGACCCCTCTCACAAGAGACCCAGTACTTC. The chain recombines TRBV6-5 with TRBJ2-5; D call uncertain. Deletions cut 6 bases from V and 2 bases from J, with 10 bases between. The CDR3 covers 13 residues. CDR1 is MNHEY and CDR2 is SVGAGI in the germline V gene.

This clonotype has ten or more counts. The rearrangement uses TRBV2 and TRBJ1-6; 9 nucleotides match TRBD1. Germline assignment: CDR1 SNHLY and CDR2 FYNNEI. With V trimmed by 3 bases and J by 9 bases, 6 bases remained unmatched. The CDR3 covers 15 residues. CDR3 residues: CASSETGTGSSPLHF. CDR3 nucleotide sequence: TGTGCCAGCAGTGAGACCGGGACAGGGTCTTCACCCCTCCACTTT. Variable domain in full (rest from reference TRBV2 and TRBJ1-6): EPEVTQTPSHQVTQMGQEVILRCVPISNHLYFYWYRQILGQKVEFLVSFYNNEISEKSEIFDDQFSVERPDGSNFTLKIRSTKLEDSAMYFCASSETGTGSSPLHFGNGTRLTVT.

This clonotype was counted ten times or more. The chain combines TRBV19 with TRBJ1-2; D is unresolved. V shed 5 bases and J shed 3 bases, with 16 bases lying between them. CDR3 size: 15 residues. Per the germline V gene, CDR1 is LNHDA and CDR2 is SQIVND (reference sequence). DNA of the CDR3: TGTGCCAGTAGTTCTGTAGCTAGAGAAGACTATGGCTACACCTTC. Its translation: CASSSVAREDYGYTF.

For this clonotype: A single base separates this from a much larger clone, so it may be a read error. The CDR3 DNA sequence: TGCGGTGCTAGTCCTTTGAGGGGGGGGGGCTACACCTTC. Translating gives CGASPLRGGGYTF. The chain uses TRBV20-1 and TRBJ1-2; a weak D match, TRBD1 (6 bases). In germline, CDR1 is DFQATT, CDR2 SNEGSKA (reference sequence). The CDR3 is made up of 13 amino acids.

As to this clonotype: A junction boundary mismatches the germline segment, possibly from a read error. V gene TRBV12-3 or TRBV12-4 combines with J gene TRBJ2-3; either TRBD1 or TRBD2 may fit D (7 bases each). This CDR3 comprises 16 residues. The CDR3 bases are TGTGCCACCAGTGACCGCACAGGGGAGGGAACAGATACGCAGTATTTT. Residues: CATSDRTGEGTDTQYF.

This clonotype has ten or more counts. The V gene is TRBV2, the J gene TRBJ1-1; possibly TRBD1 for D (5 bases). The germline gives CDR1 SNHLY, CDR2 FYNNEI. The CDR3 runs to 15 residues. Trimming removed 6 bases from V and 0 bases from J, with 14 bases in between. The CDR3 protein is CASRATGLMNTEAFF. The CDR3 DNA reads as TGTGCCAGCAGGGCGACGGGACTCATGAACACTGAAGCTTTCTTT.

V usage is TRBV19 and J usage is TRBJ1-1; D might be TRBD1 (5 bases). CDR3 size: 15 residues. CDR1 is LNHDA and CDR2 is SQIVND in the germline V gene (reference sequence). V dropped 5 bases and J dropped 1 base, with 14 bases sitting between them. As DNA, the CDR3 is TGTGCCAGTAGTCGGTCCGGGACGGCGAACACTGAAGCTTTCTTT. Its protein product is CASSRSGTANTEAFF.

This clonotype was seen many times. The chain joins TRBV5-8 to TRBJ1-6, with D perhaps TRBD1 (6 bases). Germline V CDR1 and CDR2: SGHTS, YDEGEE. There are 16 residues in the CDR3. Trimming pared 0 bases from V and 14 bases from J, leaving 21 bases between. The CDR3 reads CASSLDYGQRGGSLHF. CDR3 nucleotide sequence: TGTGCCAGCAGCTTGGATTACGGACAGAGAGGGGGGTCCCTCCACTTT.

The chain has TRBV11-2 and TRBJ2-7, with 9 positions matching TRBD1. The V segment lost 5 bases and the J segment 1 base; nucleotides outside the gene matches: 15. This CDR3 has 18 residues. CDR1 is SGHAT and CDR2 is FQNNGV in the germline V gene. CDR3 loop: CASSRIKFGQGFSYEQYF. DNA of the CDR3: TGTGCCAGCAGCCGAATAAAATTCGGACAGGGGTTTTCCTACGAGCAGTACTTC.

This clonotype was detected many times. This chain connects TRBV20-1 to TRBJ1-1, with a possible D match to TRBD1 (5 bases). Germline-derived CDR1 and CDR2 are DFQATT and SNEGSKA (reference sequence). The CDR3 has 15 amino acids. Trimming removed 2 bases at V and 8 bases at J, with 21 bases between. The CDR3 bases are TGCAGTGCTAGATCCCCCTGGAAAGGGCAGGGCGAAGCTTTCTTT. It specifies CSARSPWKGQGEAFF.

This clonotype has more than one count but fewer than ten. The chain is built from TRBV24-1 and TRBJ2-2, with 9 bases matching TRBD1. The V gene end was trimmed by 9 bases and the J gene end by 6 bases; junction bases not matched to a gene: 10. This CDR3 is 15 amino acids long. Germline V gene data show CDR1 as KGHDR and CDR2 as SFDVKD. For the CDR3, the DNA is TGTGCCACCTCTCAGGACAGGGGACGTCCCGGGGAGCTGTTTTTT. Translating it yields CATSQDRGRPGELFF.

Comments on this clonotype: A much larger clone lies one base from this, so it may be a read error. CDR3 nucleotide sequence: TGCAGCGTTCTCACACCAGGGGGAGGGAGAGCCTACGAGCAGTGCTTC. Translation: CSVLTPGGGRAYEQCF. The rearrangement joins TRBV29-1 to TRBJ2-7; D may be TRBD1 or TRBD2 (7 bases each). Germline-derived CDR1 and CDR2 are SQVTM and ANQGSEA. The CDR3 is 16 residues long.

The gene calls are TRBV12-3 or TRBV12-4 and TRBJ2-2; 12 bases agree with TRBD1. The V segment lost 3 bases and the J segment 6 bases; nucleotides outside the gene matches: 8. The CDR3 is 17 amino acids. CDR3 nucleotides: TGTGCCAGCAGTTTTCAGGGGACAGGGGGCGTCGCCGGGGAGCTGTTTTTT. Translation gives CASSFQGTGGVAGELFF.

The V gene is TRBV18, the J gene TRBJ2-5, with 8 bases matching TRBD1. CDR1 and CDR2 from the germline V gene are KGHSH and LQKENI. There are 14 residues in the CDR3. Unmatched junction bases numbered 3, after V lost 4 bases and J lost 2 bases. The CDR3 sequence: CASSHNRGQETQYF. CDR3 sequence (DNA): TGTGCCAGCTCACACAACAGGGGGCAAGAGACCCAGTACTTC.

This clonotype was seen ten or more times. This rearrangement joins TRBV29-1 to TRBJ1-2; maybe TRBD1 (6 bases). Germline V gives CDR1 SQVTM, CDR2 ANQGSEA. V was trimmed by 0 bases and J by 5 bases, leaving 10 bases between them. This CDR3 region has 13 residues. The CDR3 DNA reads TGCAGCGTTGAAGATTGGGGGCGGTATGGCTACACCTTC. Protein: CSVEDWGRYGYTF.

This clonotype was detected ten times or more. The chain joins TRBV19 to TRBJ1-6; TRBD1 aligns across 9 bases. The germline V gene encodes CDR1 LNHDA and CDR2 SQIVND (reference sequence). V was pared by 5 bases and J by 8 bases, with 4 bases of the junction left unmatched. There are 14 residues in the CDR3. The CDR3 nucleotides read TGTGCCAGTAGTCCGGGACAGGGTTATTCACCCCTCCACTTT. Encoded protein: CASSPGQGYSPLHF.

This clonotype was seen a handful of times. The chain carries TRBV7-2 and TRBJ1-2, with 7 bases matching TRBD1. The CDR3 contains 15 residues. Trimming removed 4 bases from V and 2 bases from J; junction bases left unmatched: 7. Looked up from germline, CDR1 is SGHTA and CDR2 is FQGNSA. In DNA form, the CDR3 reads TGTGCCAGCAGCTATCACAGGGGTAGAAACTATGGCTACACCTTC. This sequence encodes CASSYHRGRNYGYTF.

In this sample, this clonotype turned up a few times. The J gene is TRBJ1-2, the V gene TRBV6-5; D might be TRBD1 (5 bases). Trimming cost V 5 bases and J 8 bases, with 18 bases left between them. Germline CDR1 MNHEY, CDR2 SVGAGI. This CDR3 is built from 14 residues. The CDR3 DNA sequence: TGTGCCAGCAGTGAAGCTTGGGGGAGTAGGGGCTACACCTTC. Translation gives CASSEAWGSRGYTF.

This clonotype was counted a few times. This rearrangement joins TRBV6-5 to TRBJ1-6; D unclear. This CDR3 contains 11 residues. V was clipped by 8 bases and J by 8 bases, with 7 bases between them. The germline gives CDR1 MNHEY, CDR2 SVGAGI. The CDR3 loop reads CASGNDSPLHF. Here the CDR3 DNA reads TGTGCCAGCGGAAACGATTCACCCCTCCACTTT.

This chain links TRBV6-1 with TRBJ1-1, with D uncertain. This CDR3 is built from 13 residues. Germline assignment: CDR1 MNHNS and CDR2 SASEGT. V lost 8 bases, J lost 3 bases, and 13 bases lay in between. The CDR3 nucleotides read TGTGCCAGCTTCCCGTTCGGGTACACTGAAGCTTTCTTT. Protein product: CASFPFGYTEAFF.

This clonotype was counted a few times. This chain uses TRBV12-3 or TRBV12-4 with TRBJ2-5; D perhaps matches TRBD2 (5 bases). Trimming shortened V by 4 bases and J by 5 bases, and 14 bases separated the two germline ends. The CDR3 is 14 residues long. The CDR3 spells CASSSRAGVETQYF. The CDR3 DNA follows: TGTGCCAGCAGTTCCCGAGCCGGGGTGGAGACCCAGTACTTC.

The chain carries TRBV7-3 and TRBJ2-7; no definite D call. This CDR3 has 13 amino acids. CDR1 and CDR2 (germline): SGHTA, FQGTGA. Trimming shortened V by 5 bases and J by 6 bases, and 14 bases separated the two germline ends. The CDR3 bases are TGTGCCAGCAGCCGACCCCCCTTAGGCGAGCAGTACTTC. Its translation is CASSRPPLGEQYF. Full variable domain (missing parts from reference TRBV7-3 and TRBJ2-7): GAGVSQTPSNKVTEKGKYVELRCDPISGHTALYWYRQSLGQGPEFLIYFQGTGAADDSGLPNDRFFAVRPEGSVSTLKIQRTERGDSAVYLCASSRPPLGEQYFGPGTRLTVT.

In regard to this clonotype: A much larger clone differs from this one at a single base, so this may be a read error. For the CDR3, the DNA is TGTGCCATCAGTGGGGGACAGCAAGGGACCCAGTACTTC. It codes for CAISGGQQGTQYF. J is TRBJ2-5 and V is TRBV10-3; TRBD1 matches 7 bases. In germline, CDR1 is ENHRY, CDR2 SYGVKD. This CDR3 is built from 13 residues.

This clonotype was observed a single time. Being one base from a much bigger clone, this may be a read error. V and J are TRBV7-8 and TRBJ2-7; D unclear. CDR1 is SGHVS and CDR2 is FQNEAQ in the germline V gene. The CDR3 extends over 14 amino acids. In nucleotides, the CDR3 is TGTGCCAGCAGCTTAAGGGTTAACAGCGACGAGGAGTACTTC. Translating gives CASSLRVNSDEEYF.